The following is a T cell receptor (beta chain) sequence with its context. The target antigen is unknown. Random hexamers served to reverse transcribe roughly 0.45 to 1 ug RNA. TCRdb fed the immunoSEQ multiplex PCR reads into MiXCR, producing one record per CDR3 protein. Among hundreds of thousands of distinct CDR3 sequences, roughly 93% were seen once, and the ten largest hold roughly 0.07%. This sample stems from a study of CD8 T cells in Susac syndrome. V was clipped by 5 bases and J by 0 bases; unmatched bases: 16. The CDR3 is 20 residues long. Germline V lookup: CDR1 SGHAT, CDR2 FQNNGV. Study outcomes and limitations: The study's TCR sequencing and HLA analysis drew on a certain number of individuals. That number was acknowledged as relatively small.

What was sequenced was CD4+ T cells from PBMCs. The chain is built from TRBV11-2 and TRBJ2-1; 10 bases are shared with TRBD2. The sequence was collected from a human donor with multiple sclerosis. The CDR3 DNA reads as TGTGCCAGCAGCACCTTGGGGGGGCTAGCGGGAGCCCTCTCCTACAATGAGCAGTTCTTC. Its protein product is CASSTLGGLAGALSYNEQFF.